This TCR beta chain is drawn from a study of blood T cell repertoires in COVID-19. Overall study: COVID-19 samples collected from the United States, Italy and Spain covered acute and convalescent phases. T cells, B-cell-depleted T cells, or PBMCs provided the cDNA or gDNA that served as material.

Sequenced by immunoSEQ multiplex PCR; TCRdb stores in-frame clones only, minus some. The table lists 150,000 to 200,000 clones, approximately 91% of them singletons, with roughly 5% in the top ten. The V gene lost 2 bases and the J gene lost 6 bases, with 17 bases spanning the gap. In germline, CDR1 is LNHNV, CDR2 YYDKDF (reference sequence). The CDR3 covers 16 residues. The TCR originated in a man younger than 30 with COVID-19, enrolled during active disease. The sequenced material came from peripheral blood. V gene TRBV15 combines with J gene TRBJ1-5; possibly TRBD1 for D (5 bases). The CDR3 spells CATSRRRDDLPQPQHF. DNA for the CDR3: TGTGCCACCAGCAGACGCAGGGATGATCTGCCTCAGCCCCAGCATTTT.